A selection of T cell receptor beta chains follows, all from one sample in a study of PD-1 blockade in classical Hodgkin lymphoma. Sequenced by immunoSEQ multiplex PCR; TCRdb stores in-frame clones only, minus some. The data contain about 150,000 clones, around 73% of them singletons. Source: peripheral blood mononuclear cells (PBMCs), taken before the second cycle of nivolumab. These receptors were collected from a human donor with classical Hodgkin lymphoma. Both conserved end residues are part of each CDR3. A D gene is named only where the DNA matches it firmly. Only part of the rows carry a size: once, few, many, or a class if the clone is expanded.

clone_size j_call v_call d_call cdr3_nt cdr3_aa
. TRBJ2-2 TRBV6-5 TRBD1 TGTGCCAGCAGTTACAATGCAGGGGGCATCGGGGAGCTGTTTTTT CASSYNAGGIGELFF
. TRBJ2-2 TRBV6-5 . TGTGCCAGCAGTTACTTCAGGGGTATCGGGGAGCTGTTTTTT CASSYFRGIGELFF
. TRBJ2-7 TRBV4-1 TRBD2 TGCGCCAGCAGCCAAGAACCCGAACTAACTAGCGGGAGTTTTTACGAGCAGTACTTC CASSQEPELTSGSFYEQYF
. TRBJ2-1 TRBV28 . TGTGCCAGCAGTCCGGGCTGGGGGGTTGAGCATGAGCAGTTCTTC CASSPGWGVEHEQFF
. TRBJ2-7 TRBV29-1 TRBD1 TGCAGCGTTCGGCCCAGAACAGGGGCCAGCTCCTACGAGCAGTACTTC CSVRPRTGASSYEQYF
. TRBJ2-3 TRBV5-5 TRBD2 TGTGCCAGCAGCCCATTTTCGGGAGGACTCACAGATACGCAGTATTTT CASSPFSGGLTDTQYF
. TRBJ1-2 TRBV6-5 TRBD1 TGTGCCAGCAGCTTCGGACAGGCTAACTATGGCTACACCTTC CASSFGQANYGYTF
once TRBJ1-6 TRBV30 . TGTGCCTGGAGTCCCCCGGTTGGGAGCTCCTATAATTCACCCCTCCACTTT CAWSPPVGSSYNSPLHF
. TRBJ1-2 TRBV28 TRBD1 TGTGCCAGCAGTTTGGGACAGGGGAACTATGGCTACACCTTC CASSLGQGNYGYTF
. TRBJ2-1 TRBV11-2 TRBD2 TGTGCCAGCAGCTTAGCGGGGGGGATCTACAATGAGCAGTTCTTC CASSLAGGIYNEQFF
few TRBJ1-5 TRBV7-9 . TGTGCCAGCAGCACCGGGACGTCAGATCAGCCCCAGCATTTT CASSTGTSDQPQHF
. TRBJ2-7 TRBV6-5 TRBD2 TGTGCCAGCAGTTACGCGACTAGCGGGGGATACGAGCAGTACTTC CASSYATSGGYEQYF
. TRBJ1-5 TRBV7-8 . TGTGCCAGCAGCTTAGGGTCAGTTTTAAGCAATCAGCCCCAGCATTTT CASSLGSVLSNQPQHF
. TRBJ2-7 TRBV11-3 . TGTGCCAGCAGCTCCACAGGGAGCGAGCAGTACTTC CASSSTGSEQYF
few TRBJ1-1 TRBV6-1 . TGTGCCAGCAGTGACCCCTGGACTGCGAACACTGAAGCTTTCTTT CASSDPWTANTEAFF
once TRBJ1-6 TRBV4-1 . TGCGCCAGCAGCCAAGGACGCAGTGATTCACCCCTCCACTTT CASSQGRSDSPLHF
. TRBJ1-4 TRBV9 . TGTGCCAGCAGCGTAGGCGTCAGGGTCAATGAAAAACTGTTTTTT CASSVGVRVNEKLFF
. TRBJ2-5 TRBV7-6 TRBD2 TGTGCCAGCAGCCAGCGGGGGAGGGAGCGGGAGACCCAGTACTTC CASSQRGRERETQYF
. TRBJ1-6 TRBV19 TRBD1 TGTGCCAGTCAAAAGGGACAGGTCCTGAGCTCCTATAATTCACCCCTCCACTTT CASQKGQVLSSYNSPLHF
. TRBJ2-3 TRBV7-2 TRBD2 TGTGCCAGCAGCTTGGGACTAGCAATAGATACGCAGTATTTT CASSLGLAIDTQYF
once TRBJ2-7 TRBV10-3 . TGTGCCATCAGTGAGTCGGGAAGGGACGGGCAGTACTTC CAISESGRDGQYF
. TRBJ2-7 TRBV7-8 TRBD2 TGTGCCAGCAGCTTAGATCCCCCAGGACTAGCGGGCTCCTCCGGGCAGTACTTC CASSLDPPGLAGSSGQYF
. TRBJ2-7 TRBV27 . TGTGCCAGCAGCCTACAGGGAAGGGCCTACGAGCAGTACTTC CASSLQGRAYEQYF
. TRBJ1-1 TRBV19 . TGTGCCAGTAGTATAAGAGGAGGGAACACTGAAGCTTTCTTT CASSIRGGNTEAFF
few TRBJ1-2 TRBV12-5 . TGTGCTAGTGCCTTGGACAGTCTCTATGGCTACACCTTC CASALDSLYGYTF
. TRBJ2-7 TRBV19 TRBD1 TGTGCCAGTAGTGAACTCCGGGACAGAAACGAGCAGTACTTC CASSELRDRNEQYF
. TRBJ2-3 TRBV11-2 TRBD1 TGTGCCAGCAGCTTAGAAGGCGGACAGGGGGCAGACACAGATACGCAGTATTTT CASSLEGGQGADTDTQYF
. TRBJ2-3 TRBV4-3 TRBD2 TGCGCCAGCAGCCAAGTCCTTTCGGGACTAGCGGGAGGGCAAGATACGCAGTATTTT CASSQVLSGLAGGQDTQYF
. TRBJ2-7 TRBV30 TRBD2 TGTGCCTGGAGTGGGGGGGGATGGAGGCTAGCGTACGAGCAGTACTTC CAWSGGGWRLAYEQYF
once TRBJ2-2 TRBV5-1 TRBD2 TGCGCCAGCAGTCCCACTAGCGGCGGGCCCGGGGAGCTGTTTTTT CASSPTSGGPGELFF
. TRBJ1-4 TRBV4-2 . TGTGCCAGCAGCCAAGTGGGGAGTCGGGGTAATGAAAAACTGTTTTTT CASSQVGSRGNEKLFF
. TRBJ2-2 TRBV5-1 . TGCGCCAGCAGCCCCGCTGTGGGTACCGGGGAGCTGTTTTTT CASSPAVGTGELFF
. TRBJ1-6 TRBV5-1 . TGCGCCAGCAGTTCTCTTTCCGGGACAAGCAATTCACCCCTCCACTTT CASSSLSGTSNSPLHF
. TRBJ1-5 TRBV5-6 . TGTGCCAGCAGCTTTGGCTTAAAGGTTTGGCCCCAGCATTTT CASSFGLKVWPQHF
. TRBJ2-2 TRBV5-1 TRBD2 TGCGCCAGCTTCCAGGGTCTAGCGGAAACTGCGACCACCGGGGAGCTGTTTTTT CASFQGLAETATTGELFF